Each of the 21 T cell receptor beta chains below was sequenced from the same sample in a study of T-cell memory formation after mild COVID-19. Each CDR3 protein is one row after TCRdb ran MiXCR on the 5' RACE reads. The sample carries 100,000 to 120,000 distinct CDR3 sequences, about a fifth recorded once. The material sequenced was PBMCs or a T cell subset sorted from them (not recorded which). These TCRs come from a man aged 18 to 29 who had mild COVID-19 (a few samples of this study predate the infection). Cell type and time point are not known.

This clonotype was counted only a few times. V usage is TRBV2 and J usage is TRBJ2-1; the D is unclear. This CDR3 has 12 residues. Germline V gives CDR1 SNHLY, CDR2 FYNNEI. Trimming removed 4 bases at V and 5 bases at J, with 6 bases between. The CDR3 DNA reads TGTGCCAGCAGTGTTAGCAACAATGAGCAGTTCTTC. This translates into CASSVSNNEQFF.

V gene TRBV11-2 combines with J gene TRBJ2-1; perhaps D is TRBD1 or TRBD2 (6 bases each). This CDR3 has 14 residues. V lost 4 bases, J lost 8 bases, and 15 bases lay in between. Germline V lookup: CDR1 SGHAT, CDR2 FQNNGV. CDR3 coding DNA: TGTGCCAGCAGCTCTGGAGGGGGTGCGTATGAGCAGTTCTTC. Protein sequence: CASSSGGGAYEQFF.

This clonotype showed up just a few times. This sequence joins TRBV6-5 and TRBJ2-1; TRBD2 agrees at 8 bases. J gave up 3 bases and V 6 bases, and 7 bases lay outside the gene matches. The CDR3 is made up of 15 amino acids. Germline CDR1 MNHEY, CDR2 SVGAGI. The CDR3 DNA reads as TGTGCCAGCAGCTTCGGGGGGGGCAACTACAATGAGCAGTTCTTC. It translates to CASSFGGGNYNEQFF.

This clonotype has a handful of counts. V gene TRBV7-6 combines with J gene TRBJ1-2; D is possibly TRBD1 (6 bases). This CDR3 has 15 residues. V gave up 5 bases and J gave up 4 bases, with 17 bases separating them. Germline V CDR1 and CDR2: SGHVS, FNYEAQ. The CDR3 is CASSKGGEDVYGYTF. Here the CDR3 DNA reads TGTGCCAGCAGCAAAGGGGGGGAAGACGTCTATGGCTACACCTTC.

This clonotype was found a few times. The chain uses TRBV7-6 and TRBJ2-1, with 11 nucleotides matching TRBD2. The CDR3 covers 15 residues. Germline loops: CDR1 SGHVS, CDR2 FNYEAQ. V shed 5 bases, J shed 6 bases, and the junction held 6 bases outside the gene matches. CDR3 loop: CASSLSGGALNEQFF. CDR3 nucleotide sequence: TGTGCCAGCAGCCTTAGCGGGGGGGCCCTCAATGAGCAGTTCTTC. Complete variable domain (other parts from reference TRBV7-6 and TRBJ2-1): GAGVSQSPRYKVTKRGQDVALRCDPISGHVSLYWYRQALGQGPEFLTYFNYEAQQDKSGLPNDRFSAERPEGSISTLTIQRTEQRDSAMYRCASSLSGGALNEQFFGPGTRLTVL.

The genes are TRBV29-1 and TRBJ1-2; possible D gene TRBD1, 6 bases. The V end lost 0 bases, the J end lost 3 bases, and 8 bases lay between the germline ends. This CDR3 spans 13 amino acids. The germline gives CDR1 SQVTM, CDR2 ANQGSEA. The CDR3 bases are TGCAGCGTTGAAGACAGGGGATACTATGGCTACACCTTC. Its protein product is CSVEDRGYYGYTF.

The gene calls are TRBV5-4 and TRBJ2-1, with 8 positions matching TRBD2. Losses at the gene ends were 1 base for V and 1 base for J; bases not matched to a gene: 13. Germline V gene data show CDR1 as SGHNT and CDR2 as YYREEE (reference sequence). This CDR3 has 19 residues. The CDR3 sequence is CASSLTGLGGVRSYNEQFF. The CDR3 region has the DNA TGTGCCAGCAGCTTGACGGGACTAGGTGGGGTAAGATCCTACAATGAGCAGTTCTTC.

This clonotype has only a few counts. Written as DNA, the CDR3 is TGTGCCAGCAGCCTCGCAGGTACGAATCGGGGCACAGATACGCAGTATTTT. Its protein product is CASSLAGTNRGTDTQYF. The rearrangement links TRBV7-6 to TRBJ2-3; unclear D gene. The CDR3 has 17 residues. The germline CDR1 and CDR2 sequences are SGHVS and FNYEAQ. V was shortened by 5 bases and J by 1 base, with 19 bases between the two germline ends.

This clonotype was counted only a few times. This chain links TRBV4-1 with TRBJ1-1; D remains ambiguous. Per germline, CDR1 MGHRA and CDR2 YSYEKL. CDR3 length: 12 residues. Trimming left V 7 bases short and J 4 bases short, with 10 bases between. The CDR3, as DNA: TGCGCCAGCACACCTAAGGGCACTGAAGCTTTCTTT. Protein sequence: CASTPKGTEAFF.

As DNA, the CDR3 is TGTGCCAGCCGTCGGGGATTCGACCAGTACTTC. Protein product: CASRRGFDQYF. The V and J genes are TRBV2 and TRBJ2-7, with D maybe TRBD2 (5 bases). CDR3 size: 11 residues. V gave up 8 bases and J gave up 10 bases, with 15 bases separating them. Germline V gene data show CDR1 as SNHLY and CDR2 as FYNNEI.

This clonotype is classed as hyperexpanded. The V gene is TRBV5-4, the J gene TRBJ2-1, with a possible D match to TRBD2 (6 bases). The V gene lost 0 bases and the J gene lost 4 bases, with 11 bases spanning the gap. Germline V gives CDR1 SGHNT, CDR2 YYREEE (reference sequence). The CDR3 is made up of 15 amino acids. CDR3 residues: CASSLDGTSYNEQFF. CDR3 bases: TGTGCCAGCAGCTTGGATGGGACTTCGTACAATGAGCAGTTCTTC.

This clonotype was detected only a few times. The chain couples TRBV7-9 to TRBJ1-3, with TRBD1 matching 8 bases. This CDR3 comprises 15 residues. J lost 2 bases, V lost 4 bases, and 4 bases had no gene match. Germline CDR1 is SEHNR and CDR2 is FQNEAQ (reference sequence). The CDR3, as DNA: TGTGCCAGCAGCTCTTCGACAGGGGCTGGAAACACCATATATTTT. This sequence encodes CASSSSTGAGNTIYF.

V usage is TRBV5-1 and J usage is TRBJ1-1, with D perhaps matching TRBD1 (6 bases). This CDR3 has 15 residues. The germline CDR1 and CDR2 sequences are SGHRS and YFSETQ. V lost 2 bases to trimming and J lost 3 bases, with 14 bases between them. The CDR3 sequence: CASSLQGVFDTEAFF. DNA of the CDR3: TGCGCCAGCAGCTTACAGGGTGTCTTCGACACTGAAGCTTTCTTT.

This clonotype turned up a few times. Because the CDR3's place on the DNA is in doubt, the DNA is left out and the CDR3 is given as listed by TCRdb. The chain carries TRBV7-5 and TRBJ1-1. TRBV7-5 is a recognized pseudogene. Including both end residues, the CDR3 is 16 amino acids long. The CDR3 loop is CISVPEATAVGCEAFF.

This clonotype was observed a few times. The chain is built from TRBV20-1 and TRBJ1-1, with TRBD1 as a possible D gene (5 bases). V shed 0 bases and J shed 1 base, with 9 bases lying between them. The CDR3 runs 14 residues. The germline V gene has CDR1 DFQATT and CDR2 SNEGSKA (reference sequence). The CDR3 loop is CSAREYGGNTEAFF. The DNA of the CDR3 is TGCAGTGCTAGAGAATATGGGGGGAACACTGAAGCTTTCTTT.

The CDR3 reads CASSEKGAPGNTIYF. CDR3 sequence (DNA): TGTGCCAGCAGTGAAAAGGGGGCGCCCGGAAACACCATATATTTT. The rearrangement links TRBV6-1 to TRBJ1-3, with 7 bases that match TRBD1. The trim removed 2 bases at V and 4 bases at J, leaving 5 bases unmatched. Germline V gene lookup returns CDR1 MNHNS and CDR2 SASEGT. The CDR3 extends over 15 amino acids.

V is TRBV6-1 and J is TRBJ2-1, with a possible D match to TRBD1 (5 bases). V shed 1 base and J shed 1 base, with 8 bases lying between them. Germline CDR1 is MNHNS and CDR2 is SASEGT. The CDR3 consists of 15 residues. Here the CDR3 reads CASSEGTYSYNEQFF. DNA for the CDR3: TGTGCCAGCAGTGAAGGGACATATTCCTACAATGAGCAGTTCTTC.

This chain uses TRBV7-6 with TRBJ2-3, with 12 bases matching TRBD2. Germline CDR1 reads SGHVS; CDR2 reads FNYEAQ. The V gene end was trimmed by 4 bases and the J gene end by 6 bases; junction bases not matched to a gene: 17. The CDR3 totals 19 residues. CDR3 protein: CASSSQPPTSGGETDTQYF. The CDR3 DNA sequence: TGTGCCAGCAGCTCCCAACCCCCGACTAGCGGGGGAGAAACGGATACGCAGTATTTT.

The chain recombines TRBV7-2 with TRBJ2-7; the D is unclear. Between the trimmed V and J ends, which lost 5 bases and 3 bases, there was a span of 11 bases. The CDR3 length is 13 residues. Germline CDR1 is SGHTA and CDR2 is FQGNSA. Here the CDR3 reads CASSVGDGYEQYV. CDR3 coding DNA: TGTGCCAGCAGCGTAGGAGATGGCTACGAGCAGTACGTC.

This clonotype has more than one count but fewer than ten. This chain uses TRBV7-9 with TRBJ1-5; tentatively, D is TRBD1 (6 bases). CDR1 is SEHNR, CDR2 FQNEAQ, per germline (reference sequence). The CDR3 extends over 16 amino acids. Trimming cost V 0 bases and J 5 bases, with 14 bases left between them. The CDR3 spells CASSLATQGFDQPQHF. DNA for the CDR3: TGTGCCAGCAGCTTAGCGACACAGGGTTTCGATCAGCCCCAGCATTTT.

This clonotype was seen only a few times. In DNA form, the CDR3 reads TGTGCCAGCAGCTTAGGCCCCGGACAGGACTATGGCTACACCTTC. It encodes CASSLGPGQDYGYTF. V gene TRBV11-2 combines with J gene TRBJ1-2; 7 nucleotides align to TRBD1. Germline V gives CDR1 SGHAT, CDR2 FQNNGV. The junction had 5 bases not matched to a gene; V was cut back by 1 base and J by 3 bases. The CDR3 consists of 15 residues. Filled out from reference TRBV11-2 and TRBJ1-2, the complete variable domain reads EAGVAQSPRYKIIEKRQSVAFWCNPISGHATLYWYQQILGQGPKLLIQFQNNGVVDDSQLPKDRFSAERLKGVDSTLKIQPAKLEDSAVYLCASSLGPGQDYGYTFGSGTRLTVV.